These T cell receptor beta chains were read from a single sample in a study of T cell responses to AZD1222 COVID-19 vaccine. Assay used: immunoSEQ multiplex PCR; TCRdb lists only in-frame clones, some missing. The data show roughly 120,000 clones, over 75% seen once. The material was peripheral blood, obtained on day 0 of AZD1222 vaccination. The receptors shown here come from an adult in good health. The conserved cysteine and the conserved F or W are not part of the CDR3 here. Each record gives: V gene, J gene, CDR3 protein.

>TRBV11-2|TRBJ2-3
ASSLAGADTQY
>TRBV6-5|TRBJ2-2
ASSSGGTGELF
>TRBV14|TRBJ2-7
ASSFGTSGQY
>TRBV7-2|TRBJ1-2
ASRVLLRRGGYT
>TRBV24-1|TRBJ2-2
ATSEGGGNTGELF
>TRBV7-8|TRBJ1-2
ASSFDREQGYT
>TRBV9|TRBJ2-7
ASSEGVLSSYEQY
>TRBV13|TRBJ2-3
ASSLVGGSTDTQY
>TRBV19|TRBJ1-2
ASSISPGQFYGYT
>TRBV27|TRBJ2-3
ASSLGTSGTGDTQY
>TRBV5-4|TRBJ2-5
ASSFDRGTQETQY